The present entry profiles one TCR beta chain with its context. The data are from a study of blood T cell repertoires in COVID-19. On the study more broadly: Material from acute and convalescent COVID-19 was sourced from the United States, Italy and Spain. T cells, B-cell-depleted T cells, or PBMCs provided the cDNA or gDNA that served as material.

Under the authors' procedure: Amplification with reference gene primers provided the estimates of nucleated cell counts. Measured with immunoSEQ multiplex PCR; TCRdb has only the in-frame clones, and not every one. Clone size and the V and J calls come from that table; the DNA yielded D and trimming. The sample lists 150,000 to 200,000 clones; around three quarters were seen once. In germline, CDR1 is ENHRY, CDR2 SYGVKD. Losses at the gene ends were 0 bases for V and 6 bases for J; bases not matched to a gene: 5. There are 16 residues in the CDR3. Material for sequencing was peripheral blood. The chain joins TRBV10-3 to TRBJ2-7, with 13 bases that match TRBD2. The receptor's source is a man aged 55 to 70 with active or convalescent COVID-19. CDR3 region: CAISESRTSGSGEQYF. CDR3 DNA: TGTGCCATCAGTGAGTCTCGGACTAGCGGGAGTGGCGAGCAGTACTTC.